This TCR beta chain was retrieved from a study of regulatory T cells in long-lasting Graves disease. Time point noted: newly diagnosed GD, antithyroid drugs for less than 3 months. Scientists built the TCR library using RNA that was extracted from PBMCs. The CDR3 totals 16 residues. The V end was cut by 1 base, the J end by 3 bases, with 16 bases between. Germline V lookup: CDR1 SGHTA, CDR2 FQGNSA. For TCR beta, libraries came from iRepertoire HTBI primers and Arm-PCR of CDR3 regions. Study processing details: Across samples, roughly 58 TRBV and around 14 TRBJ segments were found. TCRdb reprocessed the multiplex PCR reads with MiXCR, giving one entry per CDR3 protein. TCRdb, not the original authors, processed these V and J calls. The sample carries 360,000 or so distinct CDR3 sequences, approximately 15% recorded once. These data are also associated with another study on T cells in Graves' hyperthyroidism and ophthalmopathy. That publication notes: During a first-round RT-PCR of the TCR CDR3, the HTBI primer set was used. Clonotypes that were expanded in thyroid above 0.001 mostly appeared in blood too.

The chain recombines TRBV7-2 with TRBJ2-7; D is possibly TRBD1 (5 bases). This receptor was obtained from a man between 35 and 55 years old with Graves disease. The sample consisted of peripheral blood mononuclear cells (PBMCs), taken at new diagnosis, from a patient treated with antithyroid drugs. The CDR3 spells CASSLEFRTTVYEQYF. The CDR3, as DNA: TGTGCCAGCAGCTTAGAGTTTCGGACAACCGTCTACGAGCAGTACTTC.